Listed below are T cell receptor beta chains from one sample, sequenced in a study of a mutant IDH1 vaccine in newly diagnosed glioma. Method: immunoSEQ multiplex PCR; TCRdb's copy keeps in-frame clones and lacks some. The repertoire has roughly 60,000 clones, approximately 85% of them found once; the top ten carry approximately 4.3%. These TCRs are of unknown antigen specificity. The input for sequencing was PBMCs, taken from a glioma patient whose treatment included an IDH1 peptide vaccine. Receptors originate from a man younger than 45 with glioma. Each CDR3 is given with its conserved first and last residue. The D gene is left open where the match is weak. Some rows have no size entry. The others give once, few or many, or a class for an expanded clone.

TRBV18	TRBD1	few	TRBJ1-5	13	CASSGTGDQPQHF	TGTGCCAGCTCGGGGACAGGGGATCAGCCCCAGCATTTT
TRBV5-5	-	-	TRBJ2-1	15	CASSNGGLSYNEQFF	TGTGCCAGCAGTAACGGGGGGCTTTCCTACAATGAGCAGTTCTTC
TRBV13	-	-	TRBJ2-7	15	CASSPPGGNLYEQYF	TGTGCCAGCAGCCCTCCAGGCGGTAACCTCTACGAGCAGTACTTC
TRBV5-5	-	-	TRBJ1-1	14	CASSFGPRGVEAFF	TGTGCCAGCAGCTTTGGACCCAGAGGTGTGGAAGCTTTCTTT
TRBV25-1	-	-	TRBJ2-1	15	CASSTLRVFGDEQFF	TGTGCCAGCAGTACCCTCCGGGTCTTTGGCGATGAGCAGTTCTTC
TRBV25-1	-	-	TRBJ1-2	13	CASSEYTGNGYTF	TGTGCCAGCAGTGAATATACAGGGAATGGCTACACCTTC
TRBV19	-	-	TRBJ2-7	15	CASSMGFGVGYEQYF	TGTGCCAGTAGTATGGGATTCGGGGTTGGTTACGAGCAGTACTTC
TRBV7-9	-	-	TRBJ2-3	12	CASSASTDTQYF	TGTGCCAGCAGCGCTAGCACAGATACGCAGTATTTT
TRBV9	TRBD1	-	TRBJ2-7	15	CASSPRQGASYEQYF	TGTGCCAGCAGCCCCCGGCAGGGGGCTTCCTACGAGCAGTACTTC
TRBV6-5	-	-	TRBJ2-5	13	CASSYKGRETQYF	TGTGCCAGCAGTTATAAGGGGAGAGAGACCCAGTACTTC
TRBV4-1	-	-	TRBJ2-7	18	CASSQGGRYLGSFYEQYF	TGCGCCAGCAGCCAAGGAGGCAGGTATTTGGGCAGTTTCTACGAGCAGTACTTC
TRBV5-1	-	-	TRBJ1-1	16	CASSPLFGWGETEAFF	TGCGCCAGCAGCCCTCTTTTCGGGTGGGGGGAGACTGAAGCTTTCTTT
TRBV7-2	-	-	TRBJ2-5	14	CASSLAGGPLEQYF	TGTGCCAGCAGCTTAGCGGGGGGGCCGCTTGAGCAGTACTTC
TRBV10-1	-	-	TRBJ2-3	15	CASSDSAHGTDTQYF	TGCGCCAGCAGTGACAGCGCTCATGGCACAGATACGCAGTATTTT
TRBV7-9	-	-	TRBJ2-7	15	CASSWRGLSLYEQYF	TGTGCCAGCAGCTGGAGGGGGCTGTCGCTCTACGAGCAGTACTTC
TRBV12-5	-	-	TRBJ2-3	11	CASGREDTQYF	TGTGCTAGTGGCAGGGAGGATACGCAGTATTTT
TRBV2	-	-	TRBJ1-6	16	CASSEAGLIYNSPLHF	TGTGCCAGCAGTGAAGCAGGACTCATCTATAATTCACCCCTCCACTTT
TRBV5-8	TRBD2	-	TRBJ2-7	14	CASSLAGLAYEQYF	TGTGCCAGCAGCTTAGCTGGACTAGCCTACGAGCAGTACTTC
TRBV18	-	-	TRBJ2-5	18	CASSPPWTTLFSQETQYF	TGTGCCAGCTCACCACCGTGGACTACCCTTTTTAGCCAAGAGACCCAGTACTTC
TRBV10-2	-	-	TRBJ2-7	12	CASSPEGSWQYF	TGCGCCAGCAGCCCGGAGGGGTCGTGGCAGTACTTC